These 29 T cell receptor beta chains were all obtained from the same sample, sequenced in a study of blood T cell repertoires in COVID-19. The table came from immunoSEQ multiplex PCR; TCRdb's copy has only in-frame clones and leaves some out. The profile shows 90,000 or so clones, less than 90% of them singletons. The sequenced sample consisted of peripheral blood. Receptors originate from a man older than 75 with active or convalescent COVID-19.

This chain links TRBV6-5 with TRBJ1-5, with a weak D call TRBD1 (6 bases). The CDR3 sequence is 13 residues long. The germline CDR1 and CDR2 sequences are MNHEY and SVGAGI. V was trimmed by 8 bases and J by 5 bases, leaving 13 bases between them. Written as DNA, the CDR3 is TGTGCCAGCGGGGCGGGGGCGGATCAGCCCCAGCATTTT. This sequence encodes CASGAGADQPQHF.

Only one count was recorded for this clone. The J gene is TRBJ2-7, the V gene TRBV18, with 8 bases aligning to TRBD1. Germline V gives CDR1 KGHSH, CDR2 LQKENI. This CDR3 spans 14 amino acids. The V segment lost 3 bases and the J segment 3 bases; nucleotides outside the gene matches: 4. The CDR3 DNA follows: TGTGCCAGCTCACCCGGACAGGGAAGCTACGAGCAGTACTTC. This translates into CASSPGQGSYEQYF.

This chain joins TRBV3-1 (or the pseudogene TRBV3-2) and TRBJ2-7, with a tentative D call TRBD2 (5 bases). This CDR3 contains 15 residues. Per germline, CDR1 LGHDT and CDR2 YNNKEL (reference sequence). Trimming stripped 1 base from V and 0 bases from J, with 10 bases between. Here the CDR3 reads CASSQVQAGSYEQYF. Here the CDR3 DNA reads TGTGCCAGCAGCCAAGTCCAGGCGGGCTCCTACGAGCAGTACTTC.

This chain links TRBV7-9 with TRBJ2-1, with 9 bases matching TRBD2. The CDR3 extends over 15 amino acids. V shed 5 bases, J shed 6 bases, and the junction held 8 bases outside the gene matches. The germline gives CDR1 SEHNR, CDR2 FQNEAQ (reference sequence). This CDR3 reads CASSPLAGTGNEQFF. In nucleotides, the CDR3 is TGTGCCAGCAGCCCTCTAGCGGGAACTGGCAATGAGCAGTTCTTC. Variable domain in full (rest from reference TRBV7-9 and TRBJ2-1): DTGVSQNPRHKITKRGQNVTFRCDPISEHNRLYWYRQTLGQGPEFLTYFQNEAQLEKSRLLSDRFSAERPKGSFSTLEIQRTEQGDSAMYLCASSPLAGTGNEQFFGPGTRLTVL.

J is TRBJ1-1 and V is TRBV6-5, with D possibly matching TRBD1 (5 bases). Germline V lookup: CDR1 MNHEY, CDR2 SVGAGI. With 1 base removed from V and 7 bases from J, the gap between germline ends came to 13 bases. The CDR3 runs to 14 residues. The CDR3 sequence: CASSYYSRAGEAFF. Written as DNA, the CDR3 is TGTGCCAGCAGTTACTATAGCAGGGCCGGTGAAGCTTTCTTT.

The chain joins TRBV5-5 to TRBJ2-7, with a tentative D call TRBD2 (5 bases). CDR1 and CDR2 (germline): SGHKS, YYEKEE (reference sequence). CDR3 length: 14 residues. Trimming took off 0 bases at V and 3 bases at J, with 10 bases between the two ends. CDR3 amino acids: CASSLAVAGYEQYF. Here the CDR3 DNA reads TGTGCCAGCAGCTTGGCCGTGGCGGGCTACGAGCAGTACTTC.

The chain recombines TRBV4-2 with TRBJ2-1, with TRBD2 matching 11 bases. Germline values: CDR1 LGHNA, CDR2 YNFKEQ. Trimming removed 1 base from V and 14 bases from J; junction bases left unmatched: 13. This CDR3 spans 16 amino acids. The DNA for the CDR3 is TGTGCCAGCAGCCAAGCAGGGACTAGCGGAGTCCTACGGAAGTTCTTC. Its protein product is CASSQAGTSGVLRKFF.

This rearrangement joins TRBV6-2 or TRBV6-3 to TRBJ2-2; the match to TRBD1 covers 7 bases. Germline lookup yields CDR1 MNHEY and CDR2 SVGEGT. The V and J ends lost 6 bases and 3 bases, in that order; junction bases with no gene match: 7. CDR3 size: 15 residues. CDR3 bases: TGTGCCAGCAGCCAGGGGGTGTACTACACCGGGGAGCTGTTTTTT. Translation: CASSQGVYYTGELFF.

J is TRBJ2-2 and V is TRBV19; 7 nucleotides agree with TRBD2. Germline values: CDR1 LNHDA, CDR2 SQIVND (reference sequence). The CDR3 is made up of 15 amino acids. V lost 8 bases, J lost 7 bases, and 13 bases stayed unmatched. Written as DNA, the CDR3 is TGTGCCAGTTCACGAGGGAGGGTTGGCATCGGGGAGCTGTTTTTT. Protein sequence: CASSRGRVGIGELFF.

V and J are TRBV12-3 or TRBV12-4 and TRBJ1-4, with D possibly TRBD1 on 5 matching bases. V lost 7 bases, J lost 7 bases, and 13 bases lay in between. CDR3 length equals 13 residues. CDR3 in amino acids: CASTLGTSEKLFF. CDR3 DNA: TGTGCCAGCACCCTTGGGACTTCTGAAAAACTGTTTTTT.

This chain links TRBV5-1 with TRBJ1-4, with a weak D call TRBD1 (5 bases). CDR1 is SGHRS, CDR2 YFSETQ, per germline. V lost 0 bases and J lost 6, with 12 bases in between. There are 15 residues in the CDR3. The CDR3 reads CASSLEGRVDEKLFF. The CDR3 DNA reads as TGCGCCAGCAGCTTGGAAGGCAGGGTAGATGAAAAACTGTTTTTT.

In DNA, the CDR3 is TGTGCCAGCAGCTTAGGGGGGACAGGGCGGGGCTATGGCTACACCTTC. It codes for CASSLGGTGRGYGYTF. The V call is TRBV7-2, the J call TRBJ1-2; 9 positions agree with TRBD1. Germline V lookup: CDR1 SGHTA, CDR2 FQGNSA. Losses at the gene ends were 1 base for V and 4 bases for J; bases not matched to a gene: 7. The CDR3 length is 16 residues.

The chain recombines TRBV7-9 with TRBJ1-3, with TRBD1 identical over 9 bases. From germline, CDR1 is SEHNR and CDR2 FQNEAQ (reference sequence). The CDR3 runs 15 residues. With 3 bases clipped from V and 4 bases from J, the junction kept 4 bases outside the gene matches. The CDR3 is CASSLGTGTGNTIYF. The CDR3 DNA is TGTGCCAGCAGCTTGGGGACAGGGACAGGAAACACCATATATTTT.

This clone was counted only a few times. The rearrangement links TRBV12-3 or TRBV12-4 to TRBJ1-5; 7 nucleotides match TRBD1. This CDR3 contains 13 residues. V shed 6 bases, J shed 7 bases, and the junction held 6 bases outside the gene matches. CDR3 nucleotides: TGTGCCAGCAGCATGACAGGGTACCAGCCCCAGCATTTT. As protein: CASSMTGYQPQHF.

The V gene is TRBV9, the J gene TRBJ2-2; 8 nucleotides agree with TRBD2. The CDR3 has 16 amino acids. Germline assignment: CDR1 SGDLS and CDR2 YYNGEE. Unmatched junction bases numbered 7, after V lost 4 bases and J lost 2 bases. CDR3 nucleotides: TGTGCCAGCAGCCCCCGGACTAGCCTAAACACCGGGGAGCTGTTTTTT. It codes for CASSPRTSLNTGELFF.

The chain employs TRBV28 and TRBJ2-2; 10 bases line up with TRBD1. The germline V gene has CDR1 MDHEN and CDR2 SYDVKM. V shed 7 bases, J shed 4 bases, and the junction held 12 bases outside the gene matches. This CDR3 region has 17 residues. The CDR3 protein is CASIQTGTGDGTGELFF. DNA of the CDR3: TGTGCCAGCATCCAGACCGGGACAGGGGACGGCACCGGGGAGCTGTTTTTT.

The CDR3 DNA reads TGTGCCAGCAGTTCGATAATCGGGACAAAGGGAAACTATGGCTACACCTTC. Its translation: CASSSIIGTKGNYGYTF. The chain has TRBV28 and TRBJ1-2; D perhaps matches TRBD1 (6 bases). Germline V gene lookup returns CDR1 MDHEN and CDR2 SYDVKM. V dropped 4 bases and J dropped 2 bases, with 20 bases sitting between them. CDR3 length equals 17 residues.

The chain uses TRBV6-9 and TRBJ2-7; D possibly corresponds to TRBD1 (6 bases). The CDR3 is 15 residues long. Trimming shortened V by 5 bases and J by 2 bases, and 16 bases separated the two germline ends. CDR1 MNHGY and CDR2 SVAAGI come from the germline V gene. CDR3 DNA sequence: TGTGCCAGCAGTGACTTTTTGGACAGTACCTACGAGCAGTACTTC. This encodes CASSDFLDSTYEQYF.

This rearrangement joins TRBV7-3 to TRBJ2-1; TRBD2 agrees at 7 bases. The CDR3 length is 15 residues. V gave up 0 bases and J gave up 6 bases; unmatched junction bases: 5. Germline CDR1 and CDR2: SGHTA and FQGTGA. The CDR3 region has the DNA TGTGCCAGCAGCTTAACGGTGGTAGCGGGCAATGAGCAGTTCTTC. Translating it yields CASSLTVVAGNEQFF.

The chain is built from TRBV3-1 (or the pseudogene TRBV3-2) and TRBJ2-1, with D perhaps matching TRBD1 (5 bases). The germline V gene encodes CDR1 LGHDT and CDR2 YNNKEL (reference sequence). V dropped 4 bases and J dropped 8 bases, with 12 bases sitting between them. This CDR3 comprises 13 residues. CDR3 loop: CASSPGFLDEQFF. CDR3 sequence (DNA): TGTGCCAGCAGCCCAGGGTTTCTGGATGAGCAGTTCTTC.

The chain has TRBV7-2 and TRBJ2-1; D is possibly TRBD2 (5 bases). Germline V lookup: CDR1 SGHTA, CDR2 FQGNSA. V was cut by 7 bases and J by 4 bases, with 14 bases left in between. The CDR3 sequence is 14 residues long. For the CDR3, the DNA is TGTGCCAGCATCCCACTGGGAGTGTACAATGAGCAGTTCTTC. Protein sequence: CASIPLGVYNEQFF.

This clone was seen only once. The chain has TRBV6-4 and TRBJ1-1, with 10 positions matching TRBD1. The CDR3 runs 13 residues. The germline V gene has CDR1 MRHNA and CDR2 SNTAGT. The V and J ends lost 2 bases and 10 bases, in that order; junction bases with no gene match: 4. The CDR3 region has the DNA TGTGCCAGCAGTGACCAGACAGGGGGCACAGCTTTCTTT. Protein product: CASSDQTGGTAFF.

This chain links TRBV5-8 with TRBJ2-6; weak D call: TRBD1 (6 bases). Germline CDR1 reads SGHTS; CDR2 reads YDEGEE. The CDR3 loop spans 18 amino acids. V lost 0 bases, J lost 3 bases, and 16 bases lay in between. CDR3 amino acids: CASSLEGVGSNGANVLTF. CDR3 bases: TGTGCCAGCAGCTTGGAGGGGGTCGGTAGTAATGGGGCCAACGTCCTGACTTTC.

V and J are TRBV9 and TRBJ2-3, with no clear D. This CDR3 is built from 11 residues. Deletions cut 3 bases from V and 6 bases from J, with 5 bases between. Germline values: CDR1 SGDLS, CDR2 YYNGEE. CDR3 amino acids: CASSGGDTQYF. In DNA form, the CDR3 reads TGTGCCAGCAGCGGAGGTGATACGCAGTATTTT.

The genes are TRBV12-5 and TRBJ2-1; 10 nucleotides match TRBD2. Germline assignment: CDR1 LGHNT and CDR2 FRNRAP. The CDR3 consists of 16 residues. Trimming removed 2 bases from V and 3 bases from J; junction bases left unmatched: 4. The chain's CDR3 is CASGLMLAGGYNEQFF. DNA for the CDR3: TGTGCTAGTGGTTTGATGTTAGCGGGAGGCTACAATGAGCAGTTCTTC.

In its sample, this clone was seen once. The gene calls are TRBV19 and TRBJ2-2; D is ambiguous. The CDR3 runs to 15 residues. V was cut by 4 bases and J by 3 bases, with 12 bases left in between. In germline, CDR1 is LNHDA, CDR2 SQIVND (reference sequence). The CDR3 DNA follows: TGTGCCAGTAGTAATGTAATGGGCGACACCGGGGAGCTGTTTTTT. Its translation is CASSNVMGDTGELFF.

This rearrangement joins TRBV5-6 to TRBJ1-4; no definite D call. There are 15 residues in the CDR3. Trimming took 4 bases from V and 0 from J, leaving 10 bases between them. Germline assignment: CDR1 SGHDT and CDR2 YYEEEE. CDR3 protein: CASSRRVATNEKLFF. CDR3 coding DNA: TGTGCCAGCAGCCGGAGGGTAGCAACTAATGAAAAACTGTTTTTT.

The chain couples TRBV6-2 or TRBV6-3 to TRBJ2-7; TRBD2 aligns across 12 bases. Germline V gene lookup returns CDR1 MNHEY and CDR2 SVGEGT. V was pared by 6 bases and J by 4 bases, with 4 bases of the junction left unmatched. This CDR3 is built from 14 residues. Here the CDR3 DNA reads TGTGCCAGCAGCAGACTAGCGGGAGTTTACGAGCAGTACTTC. Protein: CASSRLAGVYEQYF.

The CDR3 sequence: CATNQGLRQPQHF. The CDR3 coding sequence is TGTGCCACCAATCAGGGCCTTAGGCAGCCCCAGCATTTT. The chain is built from TRBV15 and TRBJ1-5, with D maybe TRBD1 (5 bases). The CDR3 has 13 amino acids. Germline CDR1 reads LNHNV; CDR2 reads YYDKDF (reference sequence). V was trimmed by 7 bases and J by 7 bases, leaving 14 bases between them.